What follows are 15 T cell receptor beta chains derived from one specimen sequenced in a study of radiation and T cells in renal cell carcinoma. Regarding time point: blood 2 weeks post-SBRT. Stated treatment: 15 Gy SBRT to primary tumor, nephrectomy 4 weeks later. Sequenced by immunoSEQ multiplex PCR; TCRdb stores in-frame clones only, minus some. The sample shows around 60,000 clones, around three quarters of them seen only once. Material: blood, obtained from a patient whose treatment included radiotherapy and nephrectomy. These receptors all come from a man in his fifties or sixties with renal cell carcinoma.

V gene TRBV19 combines with J gene TRBJ1-2; D might be TRBD1 (6 bases). Germline lookup yields CDR1 LNHDA and CDR2 SQIVND (reference sequence). The CDR3 contains 13 residues. V lost 5 bases, J lost 7 bases, and 14 bases lay in between. The CDR3 region is CASSVQGLFGYTF. The CDR3 DNA sequence: TGTGCCAGTAGTGTTCAGGGGCTCTTTGGCTACACCTTC.

The rearrangement joins TRBV7-9 to TRBJ1-1, with D possibly matching TRBD1 (5 bases). Per germline, CDR1 SEHNR and CDR2 FQNEAQ (reference sequence). V lost 5 bases and J lost 5, with 12 bases in between. The CDR3 runs 13 residues. This CDR3 is CASSPEGVTEAFF. CDR3 DNA sequence: TGTGCCAGCAGCCCAGAAGGGGTAACTGAAGCTTTCTTT. The variable domain in full, with the rest retrieved from reference TRBV7-9 and TRBJ1-1, is DTGVSQNPRHKITKRGQNVTFRCDPISEHNRLYWYRQTLGQGPEFLTYFQNEAQLEKSRLLSDRFSAERPKGSFSTLEIQRTEQGDSAMYLCASSPEGVTEAFFGQGTRLTVV.

This clone was picked up one time. This sequence joins TRBV19 and TRBJ2-3; 12 nucleotides match TRBD1. The V gene end was trimmed by 8 bases and the J gene end by 4 bases; junction bases not matched to a gene: 7. Germline V lookup: CDR1 LNHDA, CDR2 SQIVND (reference sequence). The CDR3 has 15 amino acids. The DNA of the CDR3 is TGTGCCAGTGCACCCGGGACAGGGGGCCCAGATACGCAGTATTTT. It specifies CASAPGTGGPDTQYF. The entire variable domain, with the rest obtained from reference TRBV19 and TRBJ2-3, is as follows: DGGITQSPKYLFRKEGQNVTLSCEQNLNHDAMYWYRQDPGQGLRLIYYSQIVNDFQKGDIAEGYSVSREKKESFPLTVTSAQKNPTAFYLCASAPGTGGPDTQYFGPGTRLTVL.

This clone occurred once. The chain joins TRBV7-9 to TRBJ2-3, with TRBD1 matching over 8 bases. V shed 3 bases, J shed 5 bases, and the junction held 7 bases outside the gene matches. Germline V lookup: CDR1 SEHNR, CDR2 FQNEAQ (reference sequence). The CDR3 has 15 residues. The CDR3: CASSFWAGGKDTQYF. In DNA form, the CDR3 reads TGTGCCAGCAGCTTTTGGGCAGGGGGCAAAGATACGCAGTATTTT.

This clone rates as medium-sized (0.01 to 0.1%). Within the sample, other DNA sequences also encode this same CDR3. This chain joins TRBV27 and TRBJ1-1, with a tentative D call TRBD1 (5 bases). In germline, CDR1 is MNHEY, CDR2 SMNVEV (reference sequence). This CDR3 spans 13 amino acids. Trimming pared 6 bases from V and 3 bases from J, leaving 11 bases between. The CDR3 here is CASSWAGDTEAFF. The CDR3 nucleotides are TGTGCCAGCAGCTGGGCGGGGGACACTGAAGCTTTCTTT.

This clone has just one count. The chain is built from TRBV18 and TRBJ1-2, with 8 positions matching TRBD1. CDR3 size: 15 residues. J lost 4 bases, V lost 3 bases, and 7 bases had no gene match. CDR1 and CDR2 from the germline V gene are KGHSH and LQKENI. The CDR3 loop reads CASSPDPTGGYGYTF. CDR3 sequence (DNA): TGTGCCAGCTCACCCGATCCCACAGGGGGCTATGGCTACACCTTC. The full variable domain, rest sourced from reference TRBV18 and TRBJ1-2, is NAGVMQNPRHLVRRRGQEARLRCSPMKGHSHVYWYRQLPEEGLKFMVYLQKENIIDESGMPKERFSAEFPKEGPSILRIQQVVRGDSAAYFCASSPDPTGGYGYTFGSGTRLTVV.

This clone was seen only once. This rearrangement joins TRBV11-3 to TRBJ2-2, with D possibly called TRBD1 or TRBD2 (6 bases each). V gave up 1 base and J gave up 5 bases, with 20 bases separating them. The CDR3 is 18 residues long. The germline V gene has CDR1 SGHNT and CDR2 YENEEA. The CDR3 reads CASSLGRGAAGLTGELFF. The CDR3 region has the DNA TGTGCCAGCAGCTTAGGAAGGGGGGCGGCGGGACTTACCGGGGAGCTGTTTTTT.

The chain has TRBV7-8 and TRBJ1-4, with D hard to call. Germline CDR1 SGHVS, CDR2 FQNEAQ. Trimming shortened V by 2 bases and J by 8 bases, and 6 bases separated the two germline ends. The CDR3 covers 12 residues. CDR3 amino acids: CASSLTEEKLFF. CDR3 DNA sequence: TGTGCCAGCAGCTTAACTGAGGAAAAACTGTTTTTT.

This clone was recorded only once. V is TRBV10-1 and J is TRBJ1-2; possible D gene TRBD1, 5 bases. The CDR3 has 13 residues. V was pared by 3 bases and J by 5 bases, with 10 bases between. Germline V gives CDR1 WNHNN, CDR2 SYGVQD (reference sequence). CDR3 nucleotide sequence: TGCGCCAGCAGTGATCGGCAGGGTTATGGCTACACCTTC. This gives the protein CASSDRQGYGYTF.

This clone occurred a few times. This chain links TRBV7-9 with TRBJ2-2; 9 bases fit TRBD1. CDR1 SEHNR and CDR2 FQNEAQ come from the germline V gene (reference sequence). V lost 5 bases to trimming and J lost 5 bases; unmatched junction nucleotides: 12. This CDR3 spans 17 amino acids. This CDR3 is CASSEPGQGGRTGELFF. The CDR3 region has the DNA TGTGCCAGCAGCGAACCGGGACAGGGAGGGAGAACCGGGGAGCTGTTTTTT.

The genes are TRBV7-9 and TRBJ2-3; D possibly uses TRBD1 or TRBD2 (5 bases each). The germline CDR1 and CDR2 sequences are SEHNR and FQNEAQ (reference sequence). The CDR3 has 18 amino acids. V was pared by 5 bases and J by 2 bases, with 23 bases between. The CDR3 DNA sequence: TGTGCCAGCAGCCCCGCAGTGGGGGAGAGACTGCCCACAGATACGCAGTATTTT. Translated, it gives CASSPAVGERLPTDTQYF.

The V and J genes are TRBV2 and TRBJ1-5, with 7 bases aligning to TRBD1. The CDR3 totals 15 residues. CDR1 is SNHLY and CDR2 is FYNNEI in the germline V gene. Trimming cost V 5 bases and J 6 bases; bases outside gene matches: 10. The CDR3 here is CASSPRQGRRQPQHF. For the CDR3, the DNA is TGTGCCAGCAGTCCCCGACAGGGCCGGCGTCAGCCCCAGCATTTT.

This clone was observed a single time. The chain has TRBV11-3 and TRBJ1-1; TRBD1 might be the D (5 bases). The germline V gene has CDR1 SGHNT and CDR2 YENEEA. Trimming cost V 1 base and J 4 bases, with 7 bases left between them. This CDR3 spans 13 amino acids. In DNA form, the CDR3 reads TGTGCCAGCAGCTTAGCGGGGGGCACTGAAGCTTTCTTT. This codes for CASSLAGGTEAFF. The complete variable domain, with remaining parts taken from reference TRBV11-3 and TRBJ1-1, reads EAGVVQSPRYKIIEKKQPVAFWCNPISGHNTLYWYLQNLGQGPELLIRYENEEAVDDSQLPKDRFSAERLKGVDSTLKIQPAELGDSAVYLCASSLAGGTEAFFGQGTRLTVV.

The V call is TRBV7-9, the J call TRBJ2-2; 9 bases map to TRBD1. Germline loops: CDR1 SEHNR, CDR2 FQNEAQ (reference sequence). The CDR3 covers 16 residues. The trim removed 7 bases at V and 7 bases at J, leaving 13 bases unmatched. CDR3 bases: TGTGCCAGCACCAGTTCAGGGACAGGGCTAAACGGGGAGCTGTTTTTT. It specifies CASTSSGTGLNGELFF. The full variable domain, completed using reference TRBV7-9 and TRBJ2-2, is DTGVSQNPRHKITKRGQNVTFRCDPISEHNRLYWYRQTLGQGPEFLTYFQNEAQLEKSRLLSDRFSAERPKGSFSTLEIQRTEQGDSAMYLCASTSSGTGLNGELFFGEGSRLTVL.

This clone was counted only a few times. The V gene is TRBV2, the J gene TRBJ2-1; tentatively, D is TRBD1 (5 bases). The CDR3 is 18 amino acids. V lost 0 bases and J 4 bases, leaving 19 bases between the germline ends. The germline V gene encodes CDR1 SNHLY and CDR2 FYNNEI. The chain's CDR3 is CASSEALPQGAAYNEQFF. The CDR3 DNA reads TGTGCCAGCAGTGAAGCGCTCCCCCAAGGGGCCGCGTACAATGAGCAGTTCTTC. Drawing the rest from reference TRBV2 and TRBJ2-1, the complete variable domain is EPEVTQTPSHQVTQMGQEVILRCVPISNHLYFYWYRQILGQKVEFLVSFYNNEISEKSEIFDDQFSVERPDGSNFTLKIRSTKLEDSAMYFCASSEALPQGAAYNEQFFGPGTRLTVL.